A selection of T cell receptor beta chains follows, all from one sample in a study of early T cells in non-severe SARS-CoV-2 infection. A single record per CDR3 protein comes from TCRdb applying MiXCR to the 5' RACE reads. The data contain tens of thousands of distinct CDR3 sequences, roughly 15% of them singletons. The source material was whole blood, sampled at baseline. The source is an adult who was a healthcare worker with PCR-confirmed SARS-CoV-2 infection or an uninfected control (not recorded which). The CDR3 runs from the conserved cysteine through the conserved F or W. Fields, in order: J gene, D gene, V gene, clone size, CDR3 DNA, CDR3 protein. The D gene is left open where the match is weak. The size field is filled for only some rows; it gives once, few, many or a size class.

j_call: TRBJ1-5; d_call: .; v_call: TRBV20-1; clone_size: few; cdr3_nt: TGCAGTGCTCGGACGGCACTTAGCAATCAGCCCCAGCATTTT; cdr3_aa: CSARTALSNQPQHF
j_call: TRBJ2-3; d_call: .; v_call: TRBV19; clone_size: few; cdr3_nt: TGTGCCAGTAGTATCAACATGGACGCCTCGTTGCAGTATTTT; cdr3_aa: CASSINMDASLQYF
j_call: TRBJ2-5; d_call: .; v_call: TRBV28; clone_size: few; cdr3_nt: TGTGCCAGCAGTTTCGGGGGGACCCAGTACTTC; cdr3_aa: CASSFGGTQYF
j_call: TRBJ2-7; d_call: .; v_call: TRBV4-3; clone_size: few; cdr3_nt: TGCGCCAGCAGCCAAGAACTTATGTGGGGGGCGAGTGCCTACGAGCAGTACTTC; cdr3_aa: CASSQELMWGASAYEQYF
j_call: TRBJ2-2; d_call: .; v_call: TRBV7-8; clone_size: .; cdr3_nt: TGTGCCAGCAGCTTAGCGCTAAGGGCTGGACGTCAAGGGGGGGAGCTGTTTTTT; cdr3_aa: CASSLALRAGRQGGELFF
j_call: TRBJ2-3; d_call: TRBD2; v_call: TRBV11-2; clone_size: .; cdr3_nt: TGTGCCAGCAGCCTATACAGGACTAGCGGGAGGCAAGCAGATACGCAGTATTTT; cdr3_aa: CASSLYRTSGRQADTQYF
j_call: TRBJ2-3; d_call: TRBD2; v_call: TRBV20-1; clone_size: many; cdr3_nt: TGCAGTGCGGGGACTAGCCCCACAGATACGCAGTATTTT; cdr3_aa: CSAGTSPTDTQYF
j_call: TRBJ1-1; d_call: .; v_call: TRBV7-9; clone_size: .; cdr3_nt: TGTGCCAGCAGCTTAGTGACAGGAATCGTCTCTGAAGCTTTCTTT; cdr3_aa: CASSLVTGIVSEAFF
j_call: TRBJ2-3; d_call: .; v_call: TRBV11-2; clone_size: many; cdr3_nt: TGTGCCAGCAGCTTGACGGTCGGGGATACGCAGTATTTT; cdr3_aa: CASSLTVGDTQYF
j_call: TRBJ2-7; d_call: .; v_call: TRBV20-1; clone_size: .; cdr3_nt: TGCAGTGCCTTCAGCAAGTACGAGCAGTACTTC; cdr3_aa: CSAFSKYEQYF
j_call: TRBJ1-5; d_call: .; v_call: TRBV6-5; clone_size: .; cdr3_nt: TGTGCCAGCAGTTACTCGGGGGTCAATCAGCCCCAGCATTTT; cdr3_aa: CASSYSGVNQPQHF
j_call: TRBJ1-3; d_call: .; v_call: TRBV7-9; clone_size: .; cdr3_nt: TGTGTCAGCAGCTGGGGGGACACCATATATTTT; cdr3_aa: CVSSWGDTIYF
j_call: TRBJ2-3; d_call: TRBD2; v_call: TRBV24-1; clone_size: .; cdr3_nt: TGTGCCACCAGTGATCGGACTAGCGGGATTTTGACGCAGTATTTT; cdr3_aa: CATSDRTSGILTQYF
j_call: TRBJ2-3; d_call: .; v_call: TRBV4-3; clone_size: few; cdr3_nt: TGCGCCAGCAGCCTGGGGTCGGCCCCTCGACCAGATACGCAGTATTTT; cdr3_aa: CASSLGSAPRPDTQYF
j_call: TRBJ1-2; d_call: .; v_call: TRBV4-1; clone_size: few; cdr3_nt: TGCGCCAGCAGCCAAGAACAGACAGGTGGGATGGCCTATGGCTACACCTTC; cdr3_aa: CASSQEQTGGMAYGYTF
j_call: TRBJ2-1; d_call: TRBD2; v_call: TRBV20-1; clone_size: .; cdr3_nt: TGCAGTGCCAAAGCGGGAGCGGAGGATGAGCAGTTCTTC; cdr3_aa: CSAKAGAEDEQFF
j_call: TRBJ2-1; d_call: TRBD2; v_call: TRBV4-1; clone_size: many; cdr3_nt: TGCGCCAGCAGCCCTAGGACTAGCGGGAGCTCCTACAATGAGCAGTTCTTC; cdr3_aa: CASSPRTSGSSYNEQFF
j_call: TRBJ2-7; d_call: .; v_call: TRBV29-1; clone_size: .; cdr3_nt: TGCAGCGTCTCGGGGGGCGGGTACGAGCAGTACTTC; cdr3_aa: CSVSGGGYEQYF
j_call: TRBJ2-1; d_call: .; v_call: TRBV12-3/TRBV12-4; clone_size: few; cdr3_nt: TGTGCCAGCAGGGCCTGGGGGGAGCAGTTCTTC; cdr3_aa: CASRAWGEQFF
j_call: TRBJ2-3; d_call: TRBD2; v_call: TRBV4-3; clone_size: .; cdr3_nt: TGCGCCAGCAGCCAAGGTAGCGGGAGGGCCCTCACAGATACGCAGTATTTT; cdr3_aa: CASSQGSGRALTDTQYF
j_call: TRBJ1-5; d_call: .; v_call: TRBV7-8; clone_size: few; cdr3_nt: TGTGCCAGCAGCTTAAGGGTATCCCTCCAGCCCCAGCATTTT; cdr3_aa: CASSLRVSLQPQHF
j_call: TRBJ2-2; d_call: .; v_call: TRBV11-2; clone_size: .; cdr3_nt: TGTGCCAGCAGCCAGCTCAGGAGGGTGAACACCGGGGAGCTGTTTTTT; cdr3_aa: CASSQLRRVNTGELFF
j_call: TRBJ2-7; d_call: TRBD2; v_call: TRBV11-2; clone_size: .; cdr3_nt: TGTGCCAGCAGCTTAGAGCGGGGGGCCTACGAGCAGTACTTC; cdr3_aa: CASSLERGAYEQYF
j_call: TRBJ1-3; d_call: TRBD1; v_call: TRBV27; clone_size: few; cdr3_nt: TGTGCCAGCAGTCGGACAGGGAGTGGAAACACCATATATTTT; cdr3_aa: CASSRTGSGNTIYF
j_call: TRBJ2-1; d_call: .; v_call: TRBV2; clone_size: few; cdr3_nt: TGTGCCAGCAGCCTGGAGGGCCGCGAGCAGTTCTTC; cdr3_aa: CASSLEGREQFF
j_call: TRBJ1-2; d_call: .; v_call: TRBV10-2; clone_size: .; cdr3_nt: TGCGCCAGCAGTGAGTCGACAGACTATGGCTACACCTTC; cdr3_aa: CASSESTDYGYTF
j_call: TRBJ2-7; d_call: .; v_call: TRBV28; clone_size: few; cdr3_nt: TGTGCCAGCACCCTCAACAGCGTATCCTACTACGAGCAGTACTTC; cdr3_aa: CASTLNSVSYYEQYF
j_call: TRBJ2-1; d_call: TRBD1; v_call: TRBV2; clone_size: few; cdr3_nt: TGTGCCAGCAGTCGAGGGGGCGGTGAGCAGTTCTTC; cdr3_aa: CASSRGGGEQFF
j_call: TRBJ2-1; d_call: TRBD2; v_call: TRBV7-8; clone_size: .; cdr3_nt: TGTGCCAGCAGCGTTAGCGGGAGTTGGGGTGAGCAGTTCTTC; cdr3_aa: CASSVSGSWGEQFF
j_call: TRBJ2-7; d_call: TRBD2; v_call: TRBV20-1; clone_size: .; cdr3_nt: TGCAGTGCGTCTAGCGGGGAATACGAGCAGTACTTC; cdr3_aa: CSASSGEYEQYF
j_call: TRBJ1-5; d_call: .; v_call: TRBV20-1; clone_size: .; cdr3_nt: TGCAGTGCTAGAGAGGATATAAAGCCCCAGCATTTT; cdr3_aa: CSAREDIKPQHF
j_call: TRBJ1-2; d_call: .; v_call: TRBV12-3/TRBV12-4; clone_size: .; cdr3_nt: TGTGCCAGCAGTCTTAGCCCCCACTATGGCTACACCTTC; cdr3_aa: CASSLSPHYGYTF
j_call: TRBJ2-7; d_call: .; v_call: TRBV4-2; clone_size: few; cdr3_nt: TGTGCCAGCAGCCAAGATCGTATCAGGCGCCAGAGCTCCTACGAGCAGTACTTC; cdr3_aa: CASSQDRIRRQSSYEQYF
j_call: TRBJ2-1; d_call: .; v_call: TRBV5-5; clone_size: few; cdr3_nt: TGTGCCAGCAGCTTGGGGGTTTGGGACAATGAGCAGTTCTTC; cdr3_aa: CASSLGVWDNEQFF
j_call: TRBJ1-1; d_call: .; v_call: TRBV4-3; clone_size: .; cdr3_nt: TGCGCCAGCAGCCAAGAGTACAGGCCGGGTGCTGAAGCTTTCTTT; cdr3_aa: CASSQEYRPGAEAFF
j_call: TRBJ2-6; d_call: .; v_call: TRBV2; clone_size: few; cdr3_nt: TGTGCCAGCAGTCCACGCGGACGGGCATCTGGGGCCAACGTCCTGACTTTC; cdr3_aa: CASSPRGRASGANVLTF
j_call: TRBJ1-2; d_call: .; v_call: TRBV9; clone_size: .; cdr3_nt: TGTGCCAGCAGCTCAGAAGGTGGTTTCGATGGCTACACCTTC; cdr3_aa: CASSSEGGFDGYTF
j_call: TRBJ2-4; d_call: TRBD2; v_call: TRBV28; clone_size: .; cdr3_nt: TGTGCCAGCAGGCCGACTAGCAGTGGTTCGGCCAAAAACATTCAGTACTTC; cdr3_aa: CASRPTSSGSAKNIQYF
j_call: TRBJ2-7; d_call: .; v_call: TRBV20-1; clone_size: few; cdr3_nt: TGCAGTGCTAGAGGGTTCAGGGACCCCTACGAGCAGTACTTC; cdr3_aa: CSARGFRDPYEQYF
j_call: TRBJ1-6; d_call: .; v_call: TRBV27; clone_size: .; cdr3_nt: TGTGCCAGCGGGGAAGTGCTCCGTAATTCACCCCTCCACTTT; cdr3_aa: CASGEVLRNSPLHF
j_call: TRBJ2-7; d_call: .; v_call: TRBV18; clone_size: .; cdr3_nt: TGTGCCAGCTCTGCTGGACAACCAAACTACGAGCAGTACTTC; cdr3_aa: CASSAGQPNYEQYF
j_call: TRBJ2-6; d_call: .; v_call: TRBV6-1; clone_size: many; cdr3_nt: TGTGCCAGCAGTGGAGAAGGGGACGGGGCCAACGTCCTGACTTTC; cdr3_aa: CASSGEGDGANVLTF
j_call: TRBJ2-3; d_call: .; v_call: TRBV11-2; clone_size: .; cdr3_nt: TGTGCCAGCAGCCAAGTTGTCGCAGATACGCAGTATTTT; cdr3_aa: CASSQVVADTQYF
j_call: TRBJ1-2; d_call: TRBD1; v_call: TRBV10-3; clone_size: .; cdr3_nt: TGTGCCATCATGGGACAGGGGATAGGCTACACCTTC; cdr3_aa: CAIMGQGIGYTF
j_call: TRBJ1-5; d_call: .; v_call: TRBV6-6; clone_size: few; cdr3_nt: TGTGCCTCGACCACCGGGACGGAAACCTATAGCAATCAGCCCCAGCATTTT; cdr3_aa: CASTTGTETYSNQPQHF
j_call: TRBJ2-5; d_call: .; v_call: TRBV2; clone_size: few; cdr3_nt: TGTGCCGGGCTCGCGACGCCCCAAGAGACCCAGTACTTC; cdr3_aa: CAGLATPQETQYF
j_call: TRBJ2-7; d_call: TRBD2; v_call: TRBV12-3/TRBV12-4; clone_size: few; cdr3_nt: TGTGCCAGCAGTCCCGGGGCTAGCGGGTCCGTTTACGAGCAGTACTTC; cdr3_aa: CASSPGASGSVYEQYF
j_call: TRBJ2-5; d_call: TRBD2; v_call: TRBV5-1; clone_size: few; cdr3_nt: TGCGCCAGCAGCACCCGGACTAGCGGGAGTCATGAGACCCAGTACTTC; cdr3_aa: CASSTRTSGSHETQYF
j_call: TRBJ2-3; d_call: TRBD2; v_call: TRBV25-1; clone_size: many; cdr3_nt: TGTGCCAGCAGTCCCCGGCTAGCGGGGTACACAGATACGCAGTATTTT; cdr3_aa: CASSPRLAGYTDTQYF
j_call: TRBJ2-3; d_call: .; v_call: TRBV12-3/TRBV12-4; clone_size: many; cdr3_nt: TGTGCCAGCAGTCCCACAGATACGCAGTATTTT; cdr3_aa: CASSPTDTQYF
j_call: TRBJ2-2; d_call: .; v_call: TRBV20-1; clone_size: .; cdr3_nt: TGCAGTGCCAGACTCCGGGTCCCGGTGGACACCGGGGAGCTGTTTTTT; cdr3_aa: CSARLRVPVDTGELFF
j_call: TRBJ2-1; d_call: .; v_call: TRBV3-1; clone_size: few; cdr3_nt: TGTGCCAGCAGCCAAGGAAACCGGGACTACAATGAGCAGTTCTTC; cdr3_aa: CASSQGNRDYNEQFF